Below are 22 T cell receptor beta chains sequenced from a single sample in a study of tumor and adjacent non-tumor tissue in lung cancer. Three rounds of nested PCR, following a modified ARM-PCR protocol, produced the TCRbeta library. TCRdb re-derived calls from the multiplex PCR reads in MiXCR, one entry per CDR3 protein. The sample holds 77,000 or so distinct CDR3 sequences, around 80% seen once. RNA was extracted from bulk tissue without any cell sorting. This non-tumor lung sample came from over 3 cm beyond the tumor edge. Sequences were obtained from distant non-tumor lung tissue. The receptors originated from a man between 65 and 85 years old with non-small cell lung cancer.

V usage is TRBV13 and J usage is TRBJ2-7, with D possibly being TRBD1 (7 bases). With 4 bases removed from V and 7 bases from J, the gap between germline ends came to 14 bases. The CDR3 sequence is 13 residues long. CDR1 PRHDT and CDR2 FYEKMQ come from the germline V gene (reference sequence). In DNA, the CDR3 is TGTGCCAGCAGCTCAACCAGGGGGGAGGAGCAGTACTTC. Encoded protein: CASSSTRGEEQYF. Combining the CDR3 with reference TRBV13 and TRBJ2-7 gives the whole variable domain AAGVIQSPRHLIKEKRETATLKCYPIPRHDTVYWYQQGPGQDPQFLISFYEKMQSDKGSIPDRFSAQQFSDYHSELNMSSLELGDSALYFCASSSTRGEEQYFGPGTRLTVT.

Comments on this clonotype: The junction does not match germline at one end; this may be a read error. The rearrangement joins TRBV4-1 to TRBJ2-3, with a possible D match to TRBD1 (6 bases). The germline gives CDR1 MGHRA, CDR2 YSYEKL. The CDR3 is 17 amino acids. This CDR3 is CASSQDSRGSYTDTHYF. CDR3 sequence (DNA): TGCGCCAGCAGCCAAGATTCGAGGGGGTCGTATACAGATACGCATTATTTT.

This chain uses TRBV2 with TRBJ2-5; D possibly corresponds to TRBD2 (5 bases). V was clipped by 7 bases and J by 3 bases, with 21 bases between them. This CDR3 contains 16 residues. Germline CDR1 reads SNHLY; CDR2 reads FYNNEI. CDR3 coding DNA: TGTGCCAGCATTAAGACACCGGTACTAGATAAAGAGACCCAGTACTTC. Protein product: CASIKTPVLDKETQYF.

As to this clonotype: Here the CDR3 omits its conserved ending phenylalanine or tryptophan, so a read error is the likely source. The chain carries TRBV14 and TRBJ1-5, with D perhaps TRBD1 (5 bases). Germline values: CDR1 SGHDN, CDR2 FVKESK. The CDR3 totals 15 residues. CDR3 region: CAGSQRGGNNQPQHC. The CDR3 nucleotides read TGTGCCGGCAGCCAAAGGGGCGGGAACAATCAGCCCCAGCATTGT.

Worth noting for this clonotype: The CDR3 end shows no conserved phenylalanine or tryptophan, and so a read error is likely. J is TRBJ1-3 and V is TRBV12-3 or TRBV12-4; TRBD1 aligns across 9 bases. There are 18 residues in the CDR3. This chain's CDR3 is CASSRSGTGIGSGNTIYL. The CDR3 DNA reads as TGTGCCAGCAGTCGTTCCGGGACAGGGATCGGCTCTGGAAACACTATATATTTA.

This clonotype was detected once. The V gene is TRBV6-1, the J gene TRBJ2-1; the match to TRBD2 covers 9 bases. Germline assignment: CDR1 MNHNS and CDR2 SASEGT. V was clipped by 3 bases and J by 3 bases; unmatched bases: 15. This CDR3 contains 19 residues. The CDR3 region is CASSDAGGPGLLVYNEQFF. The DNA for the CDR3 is TGTGCCAGCAGTGATGCGGGAGGGCCCGGGTTGCTCGTCTACAATGAGCAGTTCTTC.

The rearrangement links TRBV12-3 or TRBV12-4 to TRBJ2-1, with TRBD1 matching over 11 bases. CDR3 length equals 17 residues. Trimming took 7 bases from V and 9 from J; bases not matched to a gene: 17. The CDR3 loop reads CASKGWTGGSWNTEQFF. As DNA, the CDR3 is TGTGCCAGCAAGGGTTGGACAGGGGGCTCTTGGAACACTGAGCAGTTCTTC.

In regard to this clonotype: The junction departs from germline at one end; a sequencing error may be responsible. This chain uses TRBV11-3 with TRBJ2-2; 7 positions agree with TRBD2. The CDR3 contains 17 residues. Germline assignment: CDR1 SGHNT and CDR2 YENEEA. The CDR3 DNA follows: TGTACCAGCAGCTTAGGTGTGACTAGCCTGAACGCCGGGGAGCTGTTTTTT. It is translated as CTSSLGVTSLNAGELFF.

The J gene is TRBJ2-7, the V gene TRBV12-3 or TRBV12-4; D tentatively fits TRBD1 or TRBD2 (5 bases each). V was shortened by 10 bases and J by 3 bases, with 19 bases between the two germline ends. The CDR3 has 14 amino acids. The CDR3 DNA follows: TGTGCCAACATTTTAGAACGGGGCATCTACGAGCAGTACTTC. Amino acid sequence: CANILERGIYEQYF.

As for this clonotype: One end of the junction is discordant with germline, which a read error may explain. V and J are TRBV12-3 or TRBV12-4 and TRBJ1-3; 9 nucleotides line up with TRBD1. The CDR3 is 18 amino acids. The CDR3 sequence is CARSRPGTGISSRNTIYF. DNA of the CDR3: TGTGCCAGGAGTCGTCCCGGGACAGGGATCAGCTCTAGAAACACCATATATTTT.

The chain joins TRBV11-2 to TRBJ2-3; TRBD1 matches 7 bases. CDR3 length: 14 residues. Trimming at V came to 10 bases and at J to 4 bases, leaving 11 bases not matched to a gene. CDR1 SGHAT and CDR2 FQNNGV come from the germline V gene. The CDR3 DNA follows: TGTGCCAACAACTCACAGGGGTTTTCAGATACGCAGTATTTT. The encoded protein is CANNSQGFSDTQYF.

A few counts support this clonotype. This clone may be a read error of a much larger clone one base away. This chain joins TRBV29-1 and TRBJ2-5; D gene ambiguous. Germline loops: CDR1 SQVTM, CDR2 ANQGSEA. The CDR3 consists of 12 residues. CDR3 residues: CNAPDVRETQYF. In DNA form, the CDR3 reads TGCAACGCCCCTGACGTACGAGAGACCCAGTACTTC.

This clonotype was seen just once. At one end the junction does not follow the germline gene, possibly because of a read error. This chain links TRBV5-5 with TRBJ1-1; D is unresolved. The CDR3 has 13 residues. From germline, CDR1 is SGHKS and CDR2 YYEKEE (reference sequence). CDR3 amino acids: CASSVGLNTEAFF. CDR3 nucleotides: TGTGCTAGCAGCGTAGGGCTGAACACTGAAGCTTTCTTT. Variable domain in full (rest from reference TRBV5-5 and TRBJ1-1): DAGVTQSPTHLIKTRGQQVTLRCSPISGHKSVSWYQQVLGQGPQFIFQYYEKEERGRGNFPDRFSARQFPNYSSELNVNALLLGDSALYLCASSVGLNTEAFFGQGTRLTVV.

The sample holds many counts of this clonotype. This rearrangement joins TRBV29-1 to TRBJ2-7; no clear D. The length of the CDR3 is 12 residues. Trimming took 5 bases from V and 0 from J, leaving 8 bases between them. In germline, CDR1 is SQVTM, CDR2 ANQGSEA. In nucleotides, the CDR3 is TGCAGCGTTCGGCCCAACTCCTACGAGCAGTACTTC. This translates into CSVRPNSYEQYF.

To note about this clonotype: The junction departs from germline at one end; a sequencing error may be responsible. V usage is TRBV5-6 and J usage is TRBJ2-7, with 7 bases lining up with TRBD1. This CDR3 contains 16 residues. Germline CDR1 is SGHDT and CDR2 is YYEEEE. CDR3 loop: CASSSVDRDRTYEHYF. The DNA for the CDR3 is TGTGCCAGCAGCTCCGTTGACCGGGACAGAACCTACGAGCATTACTTC.

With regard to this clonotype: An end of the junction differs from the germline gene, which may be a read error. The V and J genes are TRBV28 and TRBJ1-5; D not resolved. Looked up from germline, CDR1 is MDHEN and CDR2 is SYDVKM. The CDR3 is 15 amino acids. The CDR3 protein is CASIPSTGGKQPQHF. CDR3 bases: TGTGCCAGCATTCCCTCGACGGGCGGCAAGCAGCCCCAGCATTTT.

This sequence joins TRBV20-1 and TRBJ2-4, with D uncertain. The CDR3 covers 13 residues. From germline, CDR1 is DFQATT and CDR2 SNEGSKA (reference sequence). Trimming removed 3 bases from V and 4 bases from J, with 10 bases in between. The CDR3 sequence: CSARQFDKNIQYF. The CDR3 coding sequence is TGCAGTGCTAGGCAGTTTGATAAAAACATTCAGTACTTC.

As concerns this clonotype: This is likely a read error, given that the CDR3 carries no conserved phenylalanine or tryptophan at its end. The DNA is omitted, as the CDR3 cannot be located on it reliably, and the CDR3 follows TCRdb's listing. The CDR3: CASSGGRTHGELYL. The V call is TRBV6-5, the J call TRBJ2-2; the DNA was not compared with TRBD2, the D call given in the table. Germline CDR1 and CDR2: MNHEY and SVGAGI. The CDR3 is 14 residues long, ends included.

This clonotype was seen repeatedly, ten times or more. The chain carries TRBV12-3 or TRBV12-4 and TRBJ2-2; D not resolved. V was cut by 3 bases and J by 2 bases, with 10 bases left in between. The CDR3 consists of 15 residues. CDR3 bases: TGTGCCAGCAGTTTGTACAGCACCAACACCGGGGAGCTGTTTTTT. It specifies CASSLYSTNTGELFF.

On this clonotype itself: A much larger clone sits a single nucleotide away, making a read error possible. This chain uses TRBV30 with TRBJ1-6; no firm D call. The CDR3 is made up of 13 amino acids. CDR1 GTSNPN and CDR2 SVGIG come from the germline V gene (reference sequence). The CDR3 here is CAWQDNRNSPFHF. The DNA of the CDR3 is TGTGCCTGGCAAGACAATAGGAATTCACCCTTCCACTTT.

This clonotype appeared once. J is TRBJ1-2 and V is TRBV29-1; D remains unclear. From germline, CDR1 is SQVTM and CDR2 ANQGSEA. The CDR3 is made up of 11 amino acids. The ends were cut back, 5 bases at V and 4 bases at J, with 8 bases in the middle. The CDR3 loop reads CSVFVIYGYTF. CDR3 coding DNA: TGCAGCGTTTTCGTTATCTATGGCTACACCTTC.

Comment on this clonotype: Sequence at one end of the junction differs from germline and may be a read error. CDR3 in amino acids: CVSEAGLRWSF. Here the CDR3 DNA reads TGTGTCAGCGAGGCGGGGCTCCGTTGGTCTTTC. The rearrangement joins TRBV6-1 to TRBJ2-6, with D possibly being TRBD2 (6 bases). Germline V gene lookup returns CDR1 MNHNS and CDR2 SASEGT. CDR3 length: 11 amino acids.